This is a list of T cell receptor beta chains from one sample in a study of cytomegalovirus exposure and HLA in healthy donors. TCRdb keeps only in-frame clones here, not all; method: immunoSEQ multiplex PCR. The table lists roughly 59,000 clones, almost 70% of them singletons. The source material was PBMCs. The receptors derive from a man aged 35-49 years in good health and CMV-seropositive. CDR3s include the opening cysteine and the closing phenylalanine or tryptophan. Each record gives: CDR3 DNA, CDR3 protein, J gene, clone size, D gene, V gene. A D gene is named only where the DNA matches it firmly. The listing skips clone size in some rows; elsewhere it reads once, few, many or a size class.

TGCGCCAGCAGCCAAGAGAGGACTAGGAATTCCTACGAGCAGTACTTC	CASSQERTRNSYEQYF	TRBJ2-7	.	TRBD2	TRBV4-1
TGTGCCTGGAGTGCCCTGGGACAGGGGCCAGATACGCAGTATTTT	CAWSALGQGPDTQYF	TRBJ2-3	.	TRBD1	TRBV30
TGTGCCAGCAAGAGGACTAGCGGGAGCAATGAGCAGTTCTTC	CASKRTSGSNEQFF	TRBJ2-1	.	TRBD2	TRBV6-1
TGTGCCAGCAGCAGCCGGGACAGGGGGTCGGATGAGCAGTTCTTC	CASSSRDRGSDEQFF	TRBJ2-1	once	.	TRBV21-1
TGTGCCAGCTCACCACCGTCCGTCGGGGAGCTGTTTTTT	CASSPPSVGELFF	TRBJ2-2	.	.	TRBV18
TGTGCCATCAGTGAAGGCCAGGGAACTTACAATGAGCAGTTCTTC	CAISEGQGTYNEQFF	TRBJ2-1	.	.	TRBV10-3
TGCGCCAGCAGCCCAGGGGACACCGGGGAGCTGTTTTTT	CASSPGDTGELFF	TRBJ2-2	.	.	TRBV5-1
TGTGCCAGCAGCCCACAGGGCCGACAGCCCCAGCATTTT	CASSPQGRQPQHF	TRBJ1-5	.	.	TRBV6-5
TGTGCCAGCAGCCCCGAGGGCAATCAGCCCCAGCATTTT	CASSPEGNQPQHF	TRBJ1-5	.	.	TRBV7-2
TGTGCCAGCATTAATAACGGTATTGCCTACGAGCAGTACTTC	CASINNGIAYEQYF	TRBJ2-7	.	.	TRBV6-1
TGTGCCAGCAGGGCCGGGATCCATCTCCCCTACGAGCAGTACTTC	CASRAGIHLPYEQYF	TRBJ2-7	.	.	TRBV6-5
TGTGCCAGCAGCCCACCCAATAGTTACGAGCAGTACTTC	CASSPPNSYEQYF	TRBJ2-7	.	.	TRBV14
TGTGCCAGCAGCTCCATACTAGCGGGAGGGAGGAATACGCAGTATTTT	CASSSILAGGRNTQYF	TRBJ2-3	.	TRBD2	TRBV7-2
TGCGCCAGCAGCCTGGTAGCTTCACTCAGCACAGATACGCAGTATTTT	CASSLVASLSTDTQYF	TRBJ2-3	.	.	TRBV5-1
TGTGCCAGCACCACATGGGCCTCTGGAAACACCATATATTTT	CASTTWASGNTIYF	TRBJ1-3	.	.	TRBV5-4
TGTGCCAGCAGCCACACCGGCGGGAGGAACCTAGCCAAAAACATTCAGTACTTC	CASSHTGGRNLAKNIQYF	TRBJ2-4	few	TRBD2	TRBV14